These 26 T cell receptor beta chains were all obtained from the same sample, sequenced in a study of molecular identifiers for immune sequencing clone quantification. TCRdb analysed the PCR reads with MiXCR anew, one entry per CDR3 protein. Of around 480,000 distinct CDR3 sequences in the sample, 25% were seen once. The source material was naive CD8+ T cells from blood, with Jurkat cell RNA spiked in. Documented subset: FACS-sorted CD8+CD4-CCR7+CD45RA+ naive T cells. These receptors were collected from a human donor in good health. Some libraries in this study had Jurkat cell RNA spiked in.

As for this clonotype: A much larger clone is a single base away; this may be a read error. The gene calls are TRBV6-1 and TRBJ1-5, with 9 bases fitting TRBD1. Germline assignment: CDR1 MNHNS and CDR2 SASEGT. Trimming removed 2 bases from V and 7 bases from J; junction bases left unmatched: 15. This CDR3 is built from 18 residues. The CDR3 reads CASSEKGQGPLLIQPQHF. CDR3 nucleotide sequence: TGTGCCAGCAGTGAAAAGGGACAGGGCCCCCTCCTGATCCAGCCCCAGCATTTT.

The J gene is TRBJ2-3, the V gene TRBV12-3 or TRBV12-4; no clear D. Trimming pared 0 bases from V and 7 bases from J, leaving 11 bases between. There are 14 residues in the CDR3. For the CDR3, the DNA is TGTGCCAGCAGTTTAGCGGACGGCTCAAATACGCAGTATTTT. Residues: CASSLADGSNTQYF.

As to this clonotype: This may come from a read error, since a much larger clone is one base off. The chain links TRBV30 to TRBJ2-7; no clear D. Deletions cut 2 bases from V and 9 bases from J, with 11 bases between. This CDR3 is 11 amino acids long. CDR1 is GTSNPN, CDR2 SVGIG, per germline (reference sequence). Here the CDR3 DNA reads TGTGCCTGGAGTCTGGACCACGGGCAGTACTTC. Its translation is CAWSLDHGQYF.

This rearrangement joins TRBV7-9 to TRBJ2-7; maybe TRBD2 (5 bases). V gave up 2 bases and J gave up 5 bases, with 10 bases separating them. In germline, CDR1 is SEHNR, CDR2 FQNEAQ (reference sequence). The CDR3 contains 13 residues. The CDR3 region is CASSLSEAHEQYF. The CDR3 DNA reads as TGTGCCAGCAGCTTATCGGAGGCCCACGAGCAGTACTTC.

This clonotype was counted a few times. The chain couples TRBV27 to TRBJ2-1, with TRBD1 matching over 9 bases. The V gene's germline CDR1 is MNHEY and CDR2 SMNVEV (reference sequence). V gave up 5 bases and J gave up 1 base; unmatched junction bases: 9. This CDR3 region has 17 residues. The CDR3 region is CASSTTDRGSSYNEQFF. Written as DNA, the CDR3 is TGTGCCAGCAGTACCACCGACAGGGGGTCGTCCTACAATGAGCAGTTCTTC.

This chain uses TRBV6-6 with TRBJ1-1, with TRBD1 matching over 8 bases. Germline lookup yields CDR1 MNHNY and CDR2 SVGAGI (reference sequence). The CDR3 sequence is 13 residues long. Unmatched junction bases numbered 4, after V lost 5 bases and J lost 5 bases. In DNA, the CDR3 is TGTGCCAGCAGTACAGGGGGTATGACTGAAGCTTTCTTT. Its translation is CASSTGGMTEAFF.

This clonotype was counted a few times. The V gene is TRBV7-2, the J gene TRBJ2-7; 12 nucleotides align to TRBD2. The CDR3 has 16 amino acids. V shed 6 bases and J 3 bases; nucleotides not matched to a gene: 9. Per the germline V gene, CDR1 is SGHTA and CDR2 is FQGNSA. The CDR3 nucleotides are TGTGCCAGCAGAGATTCTAGCGGGGGGGCGGTCTACGAGCAGTACTTC. Its translation is CASRDSSGGAVYEQYF.

The chain employs TRBV14 and TRBJ1-3; D gene uncertain. Germline V CDR1 and CDR2: SGHDN, FVKESK. Trimming took off 4 bases at V and 0 bases at J, with 7 bases between the two ends. The length of the CDR3 is 14 residues. This CDR3 reads CASSRLNSGNTIYF. DNA for the CDR3: TGTGCCAGCAGCCGCCTTAACTCTGGAAACACCATATATTTT.

This clonotype came up a few times. The V gene is TRBV12-3 or TRBV12-4, the J gene TRBJ1-5, with 8 bases matching TRBD1. V lost 4 bases and J lost 3; bases outside the gene matches: 5. The CDR3 is 15 amino acids. The chain's CDR3 is CASSWQGAANQPQHF. CDR3 nucleotide sequence: TGTGCCAGCAGTTGGCAGGGGGCGGCCAATCAGCCCCAGCATTTT.

This clonotype was seen at least ten times. The V call is TRBV30, the J call TRBJ2-3; the D is unclear. Deletions cut 0 bases from V and 4 bases from J, with 5 bases between. This CDR3 spans 12 amino acids. CDR1 and CDR2 (germline): GTSNPN, SVGIG (reference sequence). CDR3 in amino acids: CAWSVMSDTQYF. CDR3 DNA sequence: TGTGCCTGGAGTGTAATGTCAGATACGCAGTATTTT.

Many counts were recorded for this clonotype. This chain connects TRBV4-2 to TRBJ2-1, with 8 nucleotides matching TRBD2. Germline loops: CDR1 LGHNA, CDR2 YNFKEQ. Germline trimming cut 4 bases from V and 3 bases from J; bases unmatched to any gene: 5. This CDR3 comprises 15 residues. The DNA for the CDR3 is TGTGCCAGCAGCCTATCGAGCGGGAGCTACAATGAGCAGTTCTTC. Protein: CASSLSSGSYNEQFF.

This clonotype was detected only a few times. This chain links TRBV10-3 with TRBJ1-3; D gene uncertain. The ends were cut back, 5 bases at V and 2 bases at J, with 16 bases in the middle. The germline gives CDR1 ENHRY, CDR2 SYGVKD. This CDR3 comprises 16 residues. The CDR3: CAISSIGSEAGNTIYF. The CDR3 DNA follows: TGTGCCATCAGTTCCATCGGGTCGGAAGCTGGAAACACCATATATTTT.

To note about this clonotype: It may be a read error: a sequence one base away is much more abundant. The V and J genes are TRBV20-1 and TRBJ2-5, with a tentative D call TRBD1 (6 bases). The germline V gene has CDR1 DFQATT and CDR2 SNEGSKA (reference sequence). The CDR3 length is 13 residues. Trimming stripped 3 bases from V and 4 bases from J, with 12 bases between. The CDR3 DNA follows: TGCAGTGCTAGGCGCAGGGGACGAGAGACCCAGTACTTC. Amino acid sequence: CSARRRGRETQYF.

This clonotype was observed a few times. V usage is TRBV10-2 and J usage is TRBJ2-7; a weak D match, TRBD1 (5 bases). Trimming shortened V by 2 bases and J by 2 bases, and 22 bases separated the two germline ends. The CDR3 consists of 18 residues. Germline assignment: CDR1 WSHSY and CDR2 SAAADI. CDR3 sequence (DNA): TGCGCCAGCAGTGAGCCCCCCTTCCCGACAGCCGATCCCTACGAGCAGTACTTC. As protein: CASSEPPFPTADPYEQYF.

The chain joins TRBV10-1 to TRBJ2-5, with 7 bases aligning to TRBD1. V lost 0 bases, J lost 2 bases, and 3 bases stayed unmatched. Germline V gene lookup returns CDR1 WNHNN and CDR2 SYGVQD (reference sequence). This CDR3 contains 15 residues. The DNA of the CDR3 is TGCGCCAGCAGTGAGTCGTTGGACAGGCAAGAGACCCAGTACTTC. It encodes CASSESLDRQETQYF.

This clonotype appeared many times. The genes are TRBV30 and TRBJ2-1; no definite D call. V lost 2 bases, J lost 7 bases, and 6 bases lay in between. CDR3 length: 11 residues. Germline values: CDR1 GTSNPN, CDR2 SVGIG (reference sequence). The CDR3 is CAWSSTNEQFF. In DNA form, the CDR3 reads TGTGCCTGGAGTTCGACAAATGAGCAGTTCTTC.

J is TRBJ2-3 and V is TRBV6-6; D uncertain. Germline-derived CDR1 and CDR2 are MNHNY and SVGAGI (reference sequence). The V end lost 2 bases, the J end lost 4 bases, and 7 bases lay between the germline ends. The CDR3 sequence is 13 residues long. The CDR3 DNA reads TGTGCCAGCAGTTACCCTAGATCAGATACGCAGTATTTT. Its translation is CASSYPRSDTQYF.

This clonotype was seen only once. A read error may explain this, as a much larger clone is one base away. The chain combines TRBV7-9 with TRBJ2-2; no firm D call. Germline CDR1 reads SEHNR; CDR2 reads FQNEAQ (reference sequence). CDR3 length equals 17 residues. CDR3 sequence (DNA): TGTGCCAGCAGCCCCCTGGGCGGATACCTTAACACCAGGGAGCTGTTTTTT. It encodes CASSPLGGYLNTRELFF.

V and J are TRBV12-3 or TRBV12-4 and TRBJ1-2; D is perhaps TRBD1 (5 bases). CDR3 length: 12 amino acids. V was shortened by 4 bases and J by 7 bases, with 10 bases between the two germline ends. The CDR3 loop is CASSYTGSGYTF. As DNA, the CDR3 is TGTGCCAGCAGTTACACAGGATCTGGCTACACCTTC.

This clonotype was counted many times. The rearrangement joins TRBV28 to TRBJ1-1; D is undetermined. The CDR3 length is 12 residues. Per germline, CDR1 MDHEN and CDR2 SYDVKM. The ends were cut back, 6 bases at V and 10 bases at J, with 15 bases in the middle. The CDR3 loop reads CASSTERQGAFF. Written as DNA, the CDR3 is TGTGCCAGCAGCACAGAGAGACAAGGAGCTTTCTTT.

This clonotype was observed many times. The chain links TRBV6-5 to TRBJ2-1; D perhaps matches TRBD2 (6 bases). This CDR3 is 15 amino acids long. Germline CDR1 and CDR2: MNHEY and SVGAGI. The V gene lost 6 bases and the J gene lost 0 bases, with 12 bases spanning the gap. The CDR3 region has the DNA TGTGCCAGCAGGAGAGCGGGCAGCTCCTACAATGAGCAGTTCTTC. Translating it yields CASRRAGSSYNEQFF.

This clonotype was observed a handful of times. The chain carries TRBV7-9 and TRBJ1-4; perhaps TRBD1 as D (5 bases). From germline, CDR1 is SEHNR and CDR2 FQNEAQ (reference sequence). V was clipped by 4 bases and J by 3 bases, with 12 bases between them. The CDR3 length is 15 residues. CDR3 DNA sequence: TGTGCCAGCAGCTCCCCGGGGCCAGCTAATGAAAAACTGTTTTTT. It codes for CASSSPGPANEKLFF.

The rearrangement uses TRBV15 and TRBJ1-6, with unresolved D. CDR3 length equals 12 residues. Germline CDR1 LNHNV, CDR2 YYDKDF (reference sequence). With 4 bases removed from V and 8 bases from J, the gap between germline ends came to 6 bases. CDR3 DNA sequence: TGTGCCACCAGCATCGACGATTCACCCCTCCACTTT. Protein sequence: CATSIDDSPLHF. Filled out from reference TRBV15 and TRBJ1-6, the complete variable domain reads DAMVIQNPRYQVTQFGKPVTLSCSQTLNHNVMYWYQQKSSQAPKLLFHYYDKDFNNEADTPDNFQSRRPNTSFCFLDIRSPGLGDTAMYLCATSIDDSPLHFGNGTRLTVT.

A word on this clonotype: This clone may be a read error of a much larger clone one base away. The rearrangement links TRBV6-1 to TRBJ2-7, with D tentatively TRBD1 (5 bases). Germline V gives CDR1 MNHNS, CDR2 SASEGT. This CDR3 spans 11 amino acids. V was cut by 7 bases and J by 9 bases, with 13 bases left in between. The CDR3 DNA follows: TGTGCCAGCAAATTAGGGGTTGCGCAGTACTTC. This encodes CASKLGVAQYF.

For this clonotype: Being one base from a much bigger clone, this may be a read error. The rearrangement links TRBV29-1 to TRBJ1-1; D is ambiguous. The CDR3 contains 11 residues. In germline, CDR1 is SQVTM, CDR2 ANQGSEA. The CDR3 is CSVSRNTEALF. The CDR3 DNA reads as TGCAGCGTGAGCAGGAACACTGAAGCTCTCTTT.

V and J are TRBV7-9 and TRBJ2-5; D unclear. Per the germline V gene, CDR1 is SEHNR and CDR2 is FQNEAQ (reference sequence). The CDR3 length is 13 residues. V was trimmed by 1 base and J by 9 bases, leaving 12 bases between them. The DNA for the CDR3 is TGTGCCAGCAGCTTAGAAAGGGCCCGGGCCCAGTACTTC. It codes for CASSLERARAQYF.